The 9 T cell receptor beta chains below all came from one sample that was sequenced in a study of T cell repertoires in cytomegalovirus infection. A single record per CDR3 protein comes from TCRdb applying MiXCR to the reads. The repertoire includes 43,000 or so distinct CDR3 sequences, approximately 20% of them detected once, and 53% sits in the top ten. No antigen has been assigned to these receptors. The source was CD8+ T cells from cultured PBMCs, collected from culture after CMV antigen stimulation. Source of these receptors: a human donor in good health (CMV status not recorded). Some clones in this sample may be carry-over from other donors' samples.

In this sample, this clonotype turned up a few times. This chain links TRBV6-2 or TRBV6-3 with TRBJ1-5; D may be TRBD1 (5 bases). Trimming took off 2 bases at V and 2 bases at J, with 13 bases between the two ends. The CDR3 loop spans 16 amino acids. The germline CDR1 and CDR2 sequences are MNHEY and SVGEGT. As DNA, the CDR3 is TGTGCCAGCAGTTACGCCACAGGAGGGGGCAATCAGCCCCAGCATTTT. This codes for CASSYATGGGNQPQHF.

This sequence joins TRBV7-2 and TRBJ1-1, with 8 positions matching TRBD1. Germline CDR1 SGHTA, CDR2 FQGNSA. J gave up 11 bases and V 5 bases, and 13 bases lay outside the gene matches. The CDR3 totals 14 residues. CDR3 bases: TGTGCCAGCAGCCACGGGACAGGAGACCGGGGGGCTTTCTTT. As protein: CASSHGTGDRGAFF.

There are many counts of this clonotype. V gene TRBV27 combines with J gene TRBJ2-7; unclear D gene. The V gene's germline CDR1 is MNHEY and CDR2 SMNVEV (reference sequence). The CDR3 spans 13 residues. V dropped 3 bases and J dropped 7 bases, with 13 bases sitting between them. The CDR3 region has the DNA TGTGCCAGCAGTTTGAACACCGTGAGGGAGCAGTACTTC. Translation gives CASSLNTVREQYF.

This clonotype was detected many times. The gene calls are TRBV11-1 and TRBJ1-5; tentatively, D is TRBD1 (6 bases). The CDR3 contains 21 residues. CDR1 is SGHAT and CDR2 is FQDESV in the germline V gene (reference sequence). The V end was cut by 4 bases, the J end by 0 bases, with 28 bases between. The CDR3 DNA is TGTGCCAGCAGCTCCCGGGACACCTCCCTTTCTATAATCTATAGCAATCAGCCCCAGCATTTT. Amino acids: CASSSRDTSLSIIYSNQPQHF.

The chain couples TRBV27 to TRBJ2-5, with TRBD2 matching over 11 bases. V shed 2 bases and J 1 base; nucleotides not matched to a gene: 3. Germline lookup yields CDR1 MNHEY and CDR2 SMNVEV (reference sequence). The CDR3 length is 16 residues. The CDR3 DNA is TGTGCCAGCAGTTTAATAGCGGGGGGGGTCCAAGAGACCCAGTACTTC. Protein sequence: CASSLIAGGVQETQYF.

The table lists this clonotype with a few counts. This chain uses TRBV6-5 with TRBJ2-2; D is possibly TRBD1 (6 bases). Trimming left V 0 bases short and J 7 bases short, with 9 bases between. This CDR3 is built from 14 residues. Germline V gives CDR1 MNHEY, CDR2 SVGAGI. Here the CDR3 DNA reads TGTGCCAGCAGTTACTCGAGGGGGAGCGGGGAGCTGTTTTTT. Translating it yields CASSYSRGSGELFF.

Concerning this clonotype: One base away lies a much larger clone, so this may be a sequencing read error. The V gene is TRBV5-3, the J gene TRBJ1-1; D gene unclear. TRBV5-3 is designated an ORF whose function remains uncertain. This CDR3 has 15 residues. CDR3 region: CASSLVGHSSTEAFF. In DNA, the CDR3 is TGTGCCAGCAGCTTGGTTGGTCACTCTAGCACTGAAGCTTTCTTT.

This clonotype was seen only a few times. This chain connects TRBV5-6 to TRBJ2-1; TRBD1 agrees at 7 bases. CDR1 and CDR2 from the germline V gene are SGHDT and YYEEEE. This CDR3 comprises 16 residues. Trimming cost V 3 bases and J 6 bases; bases outside gene matches: 12. The CDR3 reads CASSSPLLTGINEQFF. CDR3 in DNA: TGTGCCAGCAGCTCCCCCCTCCTGACAGGGATCAATGAGCAGTTCTTC.

This clonotype appeared a few times. The genes are TRBV27 and TRBJ1-2; 8 bases line up with TRBD1. The junction had 6 bases not matched to a gene; V was cut back by 7 bases and J by 8 bases. The length of the CDR3 is 12 residues. CDR1 MNHEY and CDR2 SMNVEV come from the germline V gene (reference sequence). CDR3 nucleotides: TGTGCCAGCACCAACGGGACAGGAGGCTACACCTTC. Residues: CASTNGTGGYTF.